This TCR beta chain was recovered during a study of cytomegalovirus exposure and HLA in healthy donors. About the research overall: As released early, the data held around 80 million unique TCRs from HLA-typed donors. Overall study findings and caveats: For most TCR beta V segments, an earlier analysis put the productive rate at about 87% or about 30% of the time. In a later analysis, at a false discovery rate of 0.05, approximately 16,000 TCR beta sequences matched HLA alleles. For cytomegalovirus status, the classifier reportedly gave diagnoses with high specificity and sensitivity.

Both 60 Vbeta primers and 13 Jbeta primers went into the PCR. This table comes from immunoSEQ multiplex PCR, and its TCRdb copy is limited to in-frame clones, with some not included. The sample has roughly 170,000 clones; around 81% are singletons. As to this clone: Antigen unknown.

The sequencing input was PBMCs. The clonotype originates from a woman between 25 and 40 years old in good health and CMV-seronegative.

The DNA of the CDR3 is TGTGCCAGCAGTGAACAGGGTTTAGCTCAGCCCCAGCATTTT. This codes for CASSEQGLAQPQHF. The V and J genes are TRBV2 and TRBJ1-5; TRBD1 is a possible D gene (5 bases). Trimming took off 2 bases at V and 6 bases at J, with 11 bases between the two ends. Germline CDR1 reads SNHLY; CDR2 reads FYNNEI. The CDR3 runs to 14 residues.